These 10 T cell receptor beta chains were sequenced from one sample in a study of T cells after yellow fever vaccination. MiXCR, applied by TCRdb to the 5' RACE reads, yields one record per CDR3 protein. Of some 350,000 distinct CDR3 sequences listed, about 8.7% are singletons. The specimen was PBMCs, collected on the day of the first yellow fever vaccination. These TCRs come from a man between 18 and 29 years old who received the YFV17D yellow fever vaccine.

The table lists this clonotype with many counts. The chain links TRBV7-2 to TRBJ2-5; D not certain. CDR3 size: 11 residues. Germline V gene lookup returns CDR1 SGHTA and CDR2 FQGNSA. Trimming took off 2 bases at V and 7 bases at J, with 5 bases between the two ends. The CDR3: CASSLKGTQYF. The CDR3 nucleotides are TGTGCCAGCAGCTTAAAAGGGACCCAGTACTTC.

CDR3 loop: CSGGPRGGTEAFF. In nucleotides, the CDR3 is TGCAGCGGGGGGCCCCGAGGGGGCACTGAAGCTTTCTTT. V gene TRBV29-1 combines with J gene TRBJ1-1, with a tentative D call TRBD1 (6 bases). This CDR3 is built from 13 residues. The V end lost 7 bases, the J end lost 4 bases, and 16 bases lay between the germline ends. Germline values: CDR1 SQVTM, CDR2 ANQGSEA.

The chain has TRBV7-9 and TRBJ2-2; TRBD1 matches 7 bases. This CDR3 is built from 13 residues. The germline CDR1 and CDR2 sequences are SEHNR and FQNEAQ (reference sequence). J gave up 10 bases and V 0 bases, and 2 bases lay outside the gene matches. Written as DNA, the CDR3 is TGTGCCAGCAGCTTAGCAGGGGGCGCGGAGCTGTTTTTT. As protein: CASSLAGGAELFF.

The V gene is TRBV4-2, the J gene TRBJ2-6; perhaps TRBD2 as D (6 bases). V lost 1 base and J 0 bases, leaving 13 bases between the germline ends. CDR1 is LGHNA, CDR2 YNFKEQ, per germline. The CDR3 extends over 18 amino acids. CDR3 residues: CASSQARDSLSGANVLTF. The CDR3 DNA follows: TGTGCCAGCAGCCAAGCCAGGGACTCCCTCTCTGGGGCCAACGTCCTGACTTTC.

The chain employs TRBV20-1 and TRBJ1-5; possibly TRBD1 for D (5 bases). The CDR3 is made up of 14 amino acids. Germline V lookup: CDR1 DFQATT, CDR2 SNEGSKA (reference sequence). The V end was cut by 6 bases, the J end by 1 base, with 13 bases between. As DNA, the CDR3 is TGCAGTGCCTCGCGAGGGGACAGCAATCAGCCCCAGCATTTT. It encodes CSASRGDSNQPQHF.

In its sample, this clonotype was seen a few times. The rearrangement links TRBV7-2 to TRBJ2-5; D is unresolved. The V gene's germline CDR1 is SGHTA and CDR2 FQGNSA. Trimming removed 5 bases from V and 7 bases from J, with 8 bases in between. This CDR3 spans 11 amino acids. This chain's CDR3 is CASSAPATQYF. The CDR3 coding sequence is TGTGCCAGCAGCGCCCCCGCGACCCAGTACTTC.

The V and J genes are TRBV28 and TRBJ2-1, with D perhaps matching TRBD2 (6 bases). Germline V gives CDR1 MDHEN, CDR2 SYDVKM. The V and J ends lost 6 bases and 6 bases respectively, with 12 bases between them. This CDR3 spans 13 amino acids. DNA for the CDR3: TGTGCCAGCAGCTATGGACTATCCAATGAGCAGTTCTTC. This translates into CASSYGLSNEQFF.

This clonotype has more than one count but fewer than ten. The chain employs TRBV25-1 and TRBJ2-1; 7 nucleotides line up with TRBD1. Trimming at V came to 3 bases and at J to 9 bases, leaving 14 bases not matched to a gene. Germline loops: CDR1 MGHDK, CDR2 SYGVNS. The CDR3 totals 16 residues. The CDR3 DNA is TGTGCCAGCAGTGACATACGGGGACCCTGGGACAGTGAGCAGTTCTTC. Translated, it gives CASSDIRGPWDSEQFF.

The chain is built from TRBV7-2 and TRBJ1-6, with D maybe TRBD1 (5 bases). Germline V gene sequence: CDR1 SGHTA, CDR2 FQGNSA. Between the trimmed V and J ends, which lost 1 base and 4 bases, there was a span of 11 bases. The CDR3 consists of 16 residues. The CDR3 is CASSLGGISYNSPLHF. The CDR3 DNA follows: TGTGCCAGCAGCTTAGGGGGGATTAGTTATAATTCACCCCTCCACTTT.

There are a few counts of this clonotype. This rearrangement joins TRBV11-2 to TRBJ1-1; 10 positions match TRBD1. Germline CDR1 and CDR2: SGHAT and FQNNGV. This CDR3 comprises 14 residues. J was trimmed by 5 bases and V by 8 bases; bases with no gene match: 8. The CDR3 spells CASAPDRGWTEAFF. CDR3 in DNA: TGTGCCAGCGCCCCGGACAGGGGGTGGACTGAAGCTTTCTTT.